Sequencing of this TCR beta chain was carried out in a study of blood T cell repertoires in COVID-19. Whole-study context: Some COVID-19 samples were acute and others convalescent; all came from the United States, Italy and Spain. Nucleic acid was either cDNA or gDNA, and it came from T cells, B-cell-depleted T cells, or PBMCs.

V lost 1 base and J lost 8, with 11 bases in between. This CDR3 has 13 amino acids. In the authors' methods: Reference gene primer amplification yielded estimated nucleated cell counts. Generated by immunoSEQ multiplex PCR, the TCRdb table keeps only in-frame clones and is missing some. The D gene and trimming were derived from the DNA, and the V and J assignments and clone size from that table. The data show some 250,000 clones, with around 86% seen just once and 3% to 3.5% held by the top ten. The rearrangement links TRBV12-3 or TRBV12-4 to TRBJ1-1; D perhaps matches TRBD1 (6 bases). The sequenced sample consisted of peripheral blood. This clonotype was sampled from a woman in her 30s who had recovered from COVID-19. The CDR3 region is CASSLGGGREAFF. CDR3 coding DNA: TGTGCCAGCAGTTTAGGAGGGGGTAGGGAAGCTTTCTTT.